This T cell receptor beta chain was retrieved from a study of T cell responses to AZD1222 COVID-19 vaccine (dated by TCRdb to the early 2020s). Describing the broader study: Because spike-specific TCR depth and breadth did not differ between the two schedules, AZD1222 recipients who got a second dose at roughly 4 weeks were pooled with those who got a second dose at roughly 12 weeks. TCR sequencing was performed for 230 to 250 trial participants, of whom about 200 were given two doses of AZD1222 and around 25 were given two doses of MenACWY control vaccine. Trial participants were enrolled by age into 18-55, 56-69 and 70-plus year subgroups, with 148, 28 and 57 TCR-sequenced participants respectively. Broad study findings and their caveats: The 56-69-year group was small, and its depth increase did not reach significance, likely because of low power. Participants were mostly white British, with more females than males. The authors suggested clonal diversity may have been underestimated. Nearly half of unique spike-specific TCRs reportedly recognized epitopes outside regions mutated in the B.1.351 and B.1.1.7 variants. After two AZD1222 doses, spike-specific TCR breadth and depth were significantly higher than at day 0 and than in MenACWY recipients. Because no day 14 peak-response samples were available, repertoires were characterized only after the peak T cell response. Vaccine-associated CD4 TCRs spanned the whole spike protein, with dominant responses in regions 160-218 and 743-854. Only six AZD1222 recipients were SARS-CoV-2 seropositive at baseline, limiting conclusions about previously exposed vaccinees.

The CDR3 regions of human TCRbeta chains were analyzed by immunosequencing. Under the source paper's analysis protocol: Repertoire TCRs were matched against a reference library of SARS-CoV-2-specific TCRs generated with the MIRA antigen-specificity platform. Breadth was defined as the fraction of unique TCRs that were SARS-CoV-2-associated. Depth was defined as the fraction of total T cells that were SARS-CoV-2-associated. Using the MIRA data, each spike-specific TCR was assigned both to the spike region to which the TCR was reactive and to a CD4 or CD8 class. Log10-transformed breadth and depth values were compared by one-way ANOVA with Sidak's multiple comparisons tests. This immuneACCESS table, as held by TCRdb, lists in-frame sequences with V and J called but not all clones. Of the missing ones, under half trace to an unresolved V gene in checked studies; the others have no known cause. That table supplies the V and J calls and clone size; D and trimming were determined from the DNA. The sample table contains 90,000 to 130,000 clones; only one count was recorded for about 86% of them. The ten largest clonotypes hold about 3.5% of the sample.

The sample's time point label, decoded: baseline before first vaccination. The vaccinee samples were drawn from two UK trials, COV001 and COV002, one of which was a single-blind randomized controlled phase 2/3 trial testing AZD1222 (ChAdOx1 nCoV-19) in healthy adults. For TCRbeta chain sequencing, PBMC samples were collected from trial participants at day 0 and at day 28 after the second dose. Germline trimming: 3 bases from V, 3 bases from J; junction bases outside gene matches: 10. From the cysteine up to the phenylalanine, the CDR3 has a length of 18 residues. Only the CDR3 DNA stays, 54 bases, in frame from base 1. Based on the germline V gene, the CDR1 and CDR2 sequences are KGHSH and LQKENI. The count of this clone is one. Its antigen target is currently unknown. Base qualities are not at hand, and no much larger clone is one base apart.

Source: peripheral blood, taken on day 0 of AZD1222 vaccination. The V and J genes are TRBV18 and TRBJ1-4, and TRBD1 aligns with 10 junction nucleotides. The sequence was collected from an adult in good health. The DNA reads TGTGCCAGCTCACCCAGACAGGGGGCGAATCCGGCTAATGAAAAACTGTTTTTT. Its protein is CASSPRQGANPANEKLFF.